This T cell receptor (beta chain) was captured by sequencing in a study of blood T cell repertoires in COVID-19. Some clones are missing from TCRdb's copy, which holds only in-frame ones; the method was immunoSEQ multiplex PCR. The table includes approximately 89,000 clones, approximately 92% detected once. The CDR3 consists of 13 residues. Trimming cost V 0 bases and J 8 bases, with 11 bases left between them. Per the germline V gene, CDR1 is SGHRS and CDR2 is YFSETQ. What was sequenced was peripheral blood. The V and J genes are TRBV5-1 and TRBJ1-2, with unresolved D. This sequence originates from a woman aged 55-69 years with active COVID-19. In DNA, the CDR3 is TGCGCCAGCAGCTTGGTGGGAGAGGAAGGCTACACCTTC. Translated: CASSLVGEEGYTF.